These T cell receptor beta chains were read from a single sample in a study of shared clonotypes between healthy human individuals. The assay was immunoSEQ multiplex PCR, and TCRdb's table has in-frame clones only and misses some. The sample shows a few million clones, around 95% of them seen only once. The sample was naive CD4+ T cells sorted from blood. Source of these receptors: a young man in good health. The CDR3 runs from the conserved cysteine through the conserved F or W.

len	v_gene	j_gene	CDR3aa
16	TRBV5-4	TRBJ2-7	CASSLEATRGIYEQYF
16	TRBV7-9	TRBJ2-3	CASSPGRAGGIDTQYF
13	TRBV18	TRBJ2-2	CASSPRNTGELFF
14	TRBV5-4	TRBJ2-1	CASSFYGPGNEQFF
14	TRBV28	TRBJ2-7	CASRETSGSYEQYF
16	TRBV7-2	TRBJ2-3	CASSSGTSGATDTQYF
12	TRBV5-6	TRBJ1-2	CASRGRVYGYTF
16	TRBV5-6	TRBJ2-3	CASSPGSTGRRDTQYF
13	TRBV2	TRBJ1-1	CASRGQGGPEAFF
16	TRBV5-1	TRBJ1-1	CASSFGRSSWGGEAFF
15	TRBV7-9	TRBJ1-1	CASSLQGQGNTEAFF
13	TRBV7-9	TRBJ2-7	CASSFMDYYEQYF